The 25 T cell receptor beta chains listed next were all sequenced from one sample in a study of T-cell memory formation after mild COVID-19. TCRdb passed the 5' RACE reads through MiXCR, listing each CDR3 protein once. This sample has fewer than 400,000 distinct CDR3 sequences; 10% to 15% occur once, and the top ten carry around 21%. The sequenced sample consisted of PBMCs or a T cell subset sorted from them (not recorded which). These receptors originate from a man aged 18 to 29 who had mild COVID-19 (a few samples of this study predate the infection). Cell type and time point are not known.

This clonotype was seen a handful of times. V gene TRBV5-1 combines with J gene TRBJ2-1; a weak D match, TRBD2 (6 bases). The CDR3 consists of 15 residues. The germline CDR1 and CDR2 sequences are SGHRS and YFSETQ. V was pared by 4 bases and J by 3 bases, with 14 bases between. The CDR3 is CASSLRDSYYNEQFF. In nucleotides, the CDR3 is TGCGCCAGCAGCCTCCGGGACTCTTACTACAATGAGCAGTTCTTC.

This clonotype showed up just a few times. The V gene is TRBV27, the J gene TRBJ2-1; 8 nucleotides align to TRBD2. The V and J ends lost 5 bases and 7 bases, in that order; junction bases with no gene match: 4. The CDR3 contains 13 residues. Germline CDR1 MNHEY, CDR2 SMNVEV (reference sequence). For the CDR3, the DNA is TGTGCCAGCAGTACAGGACTAGCAAATGAGCAGTTCTTC. Its protein product is CASSTGLANEQFF.

V and J are TRBV2 and TRBJ2-6; D assignment may be TRBD1 or TRBD2 (6 bases each). Germline CDR1 reads SNHLY; CDR2 reads FYNNEI. V shed 5 bases and J shed 1 base, with 12 bases lying between them. The CDR3 extends over 16 amino acids. CDR3 sequence reads: CASSLTGRSGANVLTF. CDR3 nucleotide sequence: TGTGCCAGCAGTTTAACAGGGAGGTCTGGGGCCAACGTCCTGACTTTC.

This clonotype has just a few counts. V gene TRBV12-3 or TRBV12-4 combines with J gene TRBJ1-1; 11 bases are a match to TRBD1. CDR3 length equals 15 residues. J gave up 5 bases and V 7 bases, and 9 bases lay outside the gene matches. The CDR3 spells CASTRTGGWGTEAFF. CDR3 bases: TGTGCCAGCACCCGGACAGGGGGCTGGGGAACTGAAGCTTTCTTT.

This clonotype was observed a handful of times. Here the CDR3 reads CASSQVGGRTDTQYF. The CDR3 region has the DNA TGCGCCAGCAGCCAAGTGGGGGGGCGCACAGATACGCAGTATTTT. The chain uses TRBV4-1 and TRBJ2-3; D is possibly TRBD2 (7 bases). Germline CDR1 MGHRA, CDR2 YSYEKL. The germline V and J ends were trimmed by 1 base and 1 base, with 9 bases remaining between them. This CDR3 contains 15 residues.

The chain has TRBV7-9 and TRBJ2-3; D is unclear. V was cut by 2 bases and J by 1 base, with 7 bases left in between. The CDR3 totals 14 residues. Germline V gene sequence: CDR1 SEHNR, CDR2 FQNEAQ (reference sequence). The CDR3 coding sequence is TGTGCCAGCAGCTTACAGCGCGGCACAGATACGCAGTATTTT. It specifies CASSLQRGTDTQYF.

The chain employs TRBV6-4 and TRBJ2-1, with 9 bases that match TRBD1. The CDR3 runs 14 residues. J lost 6 bases, V lost 7 bases, and 7 bases had no gene match. The germline V gene encodes CDR1 MRHNA and CDR2 SNTAGT. CDR3 nucleotide sequence: TGTGCCAGCAAGAGGGGACAGGGTTTCAATGAGCAGTTCTTC. Encoded protein: CASKRGQGFNEQFF.

This sequence joins TRBV3-1 and TRBJ2-1; the D is unclear. From germline, CDR1 is LGHDT and CDR2 YNNKEL (reference sequence). The CDR3 extends over 14 amino acids. V lost 4 bases and J 5 bases, leaving 12 bases between the germline ends. This CDR3 is CASSLMMGDNEQFF. The CDR3 bases are TGTGCCAGCAGCCTGATGATGGGCGACAATGAGCAGTTCTTC.

This clonotype was recorded many times. This chain connects TRBV27 to TRBJ2-7; possible D gene TRBD1, 5 bases. V lost 2 bases and J lost 0, with 8 bases in between. The CDR3 extends over 14 amino acids. CDR1 MNHEY and CDR2 SMNVEV come from the germline V gene (reference sequence). CDR3 amino acids: CASSLTGSSYEQYF. The CDR3 DNA follows: TGTGCCAGCAGTTTAACAGGTAGCTCCTACGAGCAGTACTTC.

This clonotype appeared many times. In DNA form, the CDR3 reads TGCGCCAGCAGCTTGGGACAGACCACTCGTTATGGCTACACCTTC. Amino acid sequence: CASSLGQTTRYGYTF. The V gene is TRBV5-1, the J gene TRBJ1-2, with D perhaps TRBD1 (5 bases). With 0 bases removed from V and 5 bases from J, the gap between germline ends came to 14 bases. The CDR3 consists of 15 residues. Germline V gives CDR1 SGHRS, CDR2 YFSETQ. The full variable domain, its missing parts supplied by reference TRBV5-1 and TRBJ1-2, is KAGVTQTPRYLIKTRGQQVTLSCSPISGHRSVSWYQQTPGQGLQFLFEYFSETQRNKGNFPGRFSGRQFSNSRSEMNVSTLELGDSALYLCASSLGQTTRYGYTFGSGTRLTVV.

This clonotype was observed at least ten times. J is TRBJ2-7 and V is TRBV2; the D is unclear. Looked up from germline, CDR1 is SNHLY and CDR2 is FYNNEI. The CDR3 spans 13 residues. Trimming took 3 bases from V and 5 from J, leaving 11 bases between them. The CDR3 loop reads CASSEFPRDEQYV. The CDR3 DNA is TGTGCCAGCAGTGAGTTCCCCCGGGACGAGCAGTACGTC.

This clonotype was picked up a small number of times. The chain is built from TRBV6-2 or TRBV6-3 and TRBJ2-3, with 9 bases lining up with TRBD2. V was clipped by 2 bases and J by 3 bases; unmatched bases: 6. The CDR3 is 16 residues long. Germline-derived CDR1 and CDR2 are MNHEY and SVGEGT. The CDR3 is CASSYGSGGLTDTQYF. CDR3 coding DNA: TGTGCCAGCAGTTACGGGAGCGGGGGGCTGACAGATACGCAGTATTTT.

This clonotype was counted at least ten times. This sequence joins TRBV7-2 and TRBJ2-1, with a weak D call TRBD2 (6 bases). Germline V gene lookup returns CDR1 SGHTA and CDR2 FQGNSA. The CDR3 covers 16 residues. Trimming cost V 1 base and J 9 bases, with 19 bases left between them. CDR3 in amino acids: CASSLDPGTGAGEQFF. As DNA, the CDR3 is TGTGCCAGCAGCTTAGATCCAGGGACTGGGGCTGGTGAGCAGTTCTTC.

The J gene is TRBJ2-1, the V gene TRBV7-3; D is possibly TRBD1 or TRBD2 (5 bases each). The CDR3 spans 14 residues. The V end was cut by 0 bases, the J end by 9 bases, with 12 bases between. Germline CDR1 is SGHTA and CDR2 is FQGTGA. This CDR3 is CASSLTAGSSEQFF. The CDR3 DNA follows: TGTGCCAGCAGCTTAACTGCAGGGAGTAGTGAGCAGTTCTTC.

The chain links TRBV18 to TRBJ2-5; TRBD1 is a possible D gene (6 bases). Germline CDR1 and CDR2: KGHSH and LQKENI. V lost 6 bases, J lost 5 bases, and 25 bases lay in between. The CDR3 runs to 17 residues. The CDR3 nucleotides are TGTGCCAGCTCTCTCCTCCCACAGGGCCCGACGGGTGAGACCCAGTACTTC. Amino acid sequence: CASSLLPQGPTGETQYF.

This chain connects TRBV28 to TRBJ2-5, with TRBD2 identical over 8 bases. V dropped 6 bases and J dropped 2; count of bases not matched to a gene: 5. Germline lookup yields CDR1 MDHEN and CDR2 SYDVKM. The length of the CDR3 is 14 residues. CDR3: CASRKLAVQETQYF. CDR3 sequence (DNA): TGTGCCAGCAGGAAACTAGCGGTACAAGAGACCCAGTACTTC.

The gene calls are TRBV4-1 and TRBJ1-5; D unresolved. V was pared by 5 bases and J by 8 bases, with 19 bases between. From germline, CDR1 is MGHRA and CDR2 YSYEKL. This CDR3 is built from 15 residues. This chain's CDR3 is CASSLGTVLWEPQHF. CDR3 nucleotides: TGCGCCAGCAGCTTGGGCACAGTACTATGGGAGCCCCAGCATTTT.

This clonotype came up a few times. J is TRBJ2-2 and V is TRBV24-1, with 9 bases fitting TRBD1. The CDR3 length is 15 residues. The germline gives CDR1 KGHDR, CDR2 SFDVKD. V lost 4 bases and J lost 12; bases outside the gene matches: 11. CDR3 DNA sequence: TGTGCCACCAGTGACGGTTTCCGGGGGACAGGGAAGCTGTTTTTT. Translation: CATSDGFRGTGKLFF.

The table lists this clonotype with a few counts. CDR3 sequence: CSATGQLETQYF. CDR3 sequence (DNA): TGCAGTGCTACGGGACAGTTAGAGACCCAGTACTTC. The genes are TRBV20-1 and TRBJ2-5; TRBD1 matches 7 bases. Germline values: CDR1 DFQATT, CDR2 SNEGSKA (reference sequence). The CDR3 covers 12 residues. J gave up 4 bases and V 4 bases, and 3 bases lay outside the gene matches.

The V call is TRBV28, the J call TRBJ1-2, with D unclear. Germline assignment: CDR1 MDHEN and CDR2 SYDVKM. This CDR3 is built from 13 residues. Between the trimmed V and J ends, which lost 7 bases and 7 bases, there was a span of 16 bases. CDR3: CASITGENLGYTF. The CDR3 nucleotides read TGTGCCAGCATAACGGGCGAAAACCTTGGCTACACCTTC.

The chain links TRBV6-2 or TRBV6-3 to TRBJ2-1; 7 bases map to TRBD1. Trimming cost V 3 bases and J 10 bases; bases outside gene matches: 18. The CDR3 is 17 residues long. Germline lookup yields CDR1 MNHEY and CDR2 SVGEGT. The CDR3, as DNA: TGTGCCAGCAGTTATTCTCTCCGGACAGGAAAACCCTTGGAGCAGTTCTTC. This sequence encodes CASSYSLRTGKPLEQFF.

There are many counts of this clonotype. The chain carries TRBV28 and TRBJ1-1, with TRBD1 identical over 11 bases. The ends lost 5 bases at V and 6 bases at J; junction bases unmatched: 8. The length of the CDR3 is 15 residues. CDR1 and CDR2 from the germline V gene are MDHEN and SYDVKM. In DNA, the CDR3 is TGTGCCAGCAGTCCCCCGGGACAGGGGGGCCCTGAAGCTTTCTTT. Translated: CASSPPGQGGPEAFF.

The genes are TRBV7-8 and TRBJ2-7; D is perhaps TRBD1 (6 bases). CDR3 length equals 19 residues. Trimming took 5 bases from V and 3 from J, leaving 29 bases between them. Germline V gives CDR1 SGHVS, CDR2 FQNEAQ. The CDR3 spells CASSPLKGQNQGRIYEQYF. CDR3 DNA: TGTGCCAGCAGCCCTCTAAAAGGACAGAATCAGGGGCGCATCTACGAGCAGTACTTC.

This chain connects TRBV6-6 to TRBJ1-1; the match to TRBD1 covers 7 bases. This CDR3 has 14 residues. The junction had 6 bases not matched to a gene; V was cut back by 2 bases and J by 6 bases. Germline-derived CDR1 and CDR2 are MNHNY and SVGAGI (reference sequence). In DNA form, the CDR3 reads TGTGCCAGCAGTTACCTCGCAGGGGGTGCTGAAGCTTTCTTT. Its protein product is CASSYLAGGAEAFF.

A remark on this clonotype: A much more abundant neighbour one base away suggests this may be a read error. The rearrangement links TRBV5-1 to TRBJ2-3; D gene ambiguous. V was clipped by 4 bases and J by 3 bases, with 15 bases between them. CDR3 size: 15 residues. CDR1 and CDR2 (germline): SGHRS, YFSETQ. This chain's CDR3 is CASSPTPERTDTQYF. CDR3 bases: TGCGCCAGCAGCCCCACCCCTGAAAGAACAGATACGCAGTATTTT.